This paragraph covers one TCR beta chain sequence. The antigen is not known. V lost 3 bases, J lost 3 bases, and 7 bases stayed unmatched. The V gene's germline CDR1 is SGHNT and CDR2 YYREEE (reference sequence). This CDR3 spans 15 amino acids. Use of 60 Vbeta and 13 Jbeta primers characterized the PCR. TCRdb's table, derived via immunoSEQ multiplex PCR, lists solely in-frame clones and lacks some. Its clone listing holds some 110,000 clones. This entry comes from a study of cytomegalovirus exposure and HLA in healthy donors. Findings of the study overall: A later analysis showed TCR association rates differing by HLA locus, peaking at DRB1 and lowest at HLA-C.

The V call is TRBV5-4, the J call TRBJ1-2, with 8 bases that match TRBD1. This sequence originates from a man between 25 and 39 years old in good health and CMV-seronegative. The sequenced sample consisted of PBMCs. The CDR3 sequence: CASSYPRGRDYGYTF. CDR3 in DNA: TGTGCCAGCAGCTACCCCAGGGGGCGAGACTATGGCTACACCTTC. Using reference TRBV5-4 and TRBJ1-2 for the parts outside the CDR3, the full variable domain is ETGVTQSPTHLIKTRGQQVTLRCSSQSGHNTVSWYQQALGQGPQFIFQYYREEENGRGNFPPRFSGLQFPNYSSELNVNALELDDSALYLCASSYPRGRDYGYTFGSGTRLTVV.